Shown below are 26 T cell receptor beta chains from a single sample sequenced in a study of blood T cell repertoires in COVID-19. Some clones are missing from TCRdb's copy, which holds only in-frame ones; the method was immunoSEQ multiplex PCR. The data show about 310,000 clones, about nine tenths seen once. Material for sequencing was peripheral blood. Receptors were obtained from a man in his fifties or sixties with active or convalescent COVID-19.

In its sample, this clone was seen a few times. This sequence joins TRBV10-3 and TRBJ1-6; D ambiguous. The CDR3 sequence is 15 residues long. The germline V gene has CDR1 ENHRY and CDR2 SYGVKD. Trimming shortened V by 4 bases and J by 4 bases, and 11 bases separated the two germline ends. The CDR3 here is CAISVMSGYNSPLHF. The DNA for the CDR3 is TGTGCCATCAGTGTTATGTCAGGTTATAATTCACCCCTCCACTTT.

This sequence joins TRBV28 and TRBJ2-1, with D possibly matching TRBD1 (6 bases). The CDR3 covers 15 residues. Germline V gives CDR1 MDHEN, CDR2 SYDVKM. V was cut by 5 bases and J by 4 bases, with 15 bases left in between. CDR3 in DNA: TGTGCCAGCAGTCCCCCGCAGGGGCAATACAATGAGCAGTTCTTC. As protein: CASSPPQGQYNEQFF.

The genes are TRBV19 and TRBJ2-1; 7 nucleotides line up with TRBD2. Germline trimming cut 1 base from V and 3 bases from J; bases unmatched to any gene: 3. The CDR3 has 15 amino acids. Germline CDR1 and CDR2: LNHDA and SQIVND (reference sequence). The CDR3 spells CASSIAGGGYNEQFF. Here the CDR3 DNA reads TGTGCCAGTAGTATAGCGGGAGGAGGCTACAATGAGCAGTTCTTC.

Written as DNA, the CDR3 is TGTGCCAGCAGTTTGAACGGGGGGCGTTCACCCCTCCACTTT. This gives the protein CASSLNGGRSPLHF. The chain links TRBV6-5 to TRBJ1-6; tentative D call: TRBD1 (6 bases). V was shortened by 4 bases and J by 9 bases, with 13 bases between the two germline ends. Germline CDR1 MNHEY, CDR2 SVGAGI. The CDR3 has 14 amino acids.

The gene calls are TRBV7-6 and TRBJ2-1, with 7 bases fitting TRBD1. V gave up 5 bases and J gave up 0 bases; unmatched junction bases: 4. Germline values: CDR1 SGHVS, CDR2 FNYEAQ. The CDR3 consists of 15 residues. The CDR3 loop is CASSRDSRSYNEQFF. The CDR3 coding sequence is TGTGCCAGCAGCCGGGACAGCCGCTCCTACAATGAGCAGTTCTTC. Looking up the rest from reference TRBV7-6 and TRBJ2-1 gives the full variable domain: GAGVSQSPRYKVTKRGQDVALRCDPISGHVSLYWYRQALGQGPEFLTYFNYEAQQDKSGLPNDRFSAERPEGSISTLTIQRTEQRDSAMYRCASSRDSRSYNEQFFGPGTRLTVL.

The chain carries TRBV5-3 and TRBJ2-7; D possibly corresponds to TRBD1 (5 bases). TRBV5-3 belongs to the ORF category, with a function that is uncertain. The CDR3 is made up of 16 amino acids. V was pared by 1 base and J by 0 bases, with 14 bases between. CDR3 sequence: CARSLNPDRNSYEQYF. In DNA, the CDR3 is TGTGCCAGAAGCTTGAACCCCGACAGAAACTCCTACGAGCAGTACTTC.

The chain carries TRBV5-6 and TRBJ1-1; D remains unclear. The CDR3 has 9 amino acids. The germline V gene encodes CDR1 SGHDT and CDR2 YYEEEE. With 4 bases removed from V and 8 bases from J, the gap between germline ends came to 3 bases. Here the CDR3 DNA reads TGTGCCAGCAGCCCAGAAGCTTTCTTT. Encoded protein: CASSPEAFF.

The chain employs TRBV5-1 and TRBJ1-5; 7 bases map to TRBD1. Germline-derived CDR1 and CDR2 are SGHRS and YFSETQ. Germline trimming cut 1 base from V and 7 bases from J; bases unmatched to any gene: 2. The CDR3 is made up of 13 amino acids. CDR3 bases: TGCGCCAGCAGCTTGACAGGGGAACAGCCCCAGCATTTT. As protein: CASSLTGEQPQHF.

This CDR3 is CASSITGFTTDTQYF. The DNA of the CDR3 is TGTGCCAGTAGTATAACGGGGTTCACCACAGATACGCAGTATTTT. This rearrangement joins TRBV19 to TRBJ2-3; D is possibly TRBD2 (5 bases). The CDR3 runs 15 residues. Germline loops: CDR1 LNHDA, CDR2 SQIVND (reference sequence). With 2 bases removed from V and 2 bases from J, the gap between germline ends came to 11 bases.

The chain has TRBV5-8 and TRBJ1-4, with 9 bases lining up with TRBD1. The CDR3 length is 13 residues. V trimming: 4 bases; J trimming: 11 bases; junction bases outside the gene matches: 6. Germline loops: CDR1 SGHTS, CDR2 YDEGEE. CDR3 nucleotide sequence: TGTGCCAGCAGCGGGCCGGGACAGGGTAAACTGTTTTTT. This sequence encodes CASSGPGQGKLFF.

The CDR3 loop reads CATSRDLANNEQFF. Written as DNA, the CDR3 is TGTGCCACCAGCAGAGATCTAGCGAACAATGAGCAGTTCTTC. The V gene is TRBV15, the J gene TRBJ2-1, with D maybe TRBD2 (6 bases). V was trimmed by 0 bases and J by 5 bases, leaving 8 bases between them. This CDR3 has 14 residues. From germline, CDR1 is LNHNV and CDR2 YYDKDF (reference sequence). Together with reference TRBV15 and TRBJ2-1, the CDR3 gives the full variable domain: DAMVIQNPRYQVTQFGKPVTLSCSQTLNHNVMYWYQQKSSQAPKLLFHYYDKDFNNEADTPDNFQSRRPNTSFCFLDIRSPGLGDTAMYLCATSRDLANNEQFFGPGTRLTVL.

This chain connects TRBV5-1 to TRBJ2-1; 9 bases line up with TRBD1. V shed 3 bases and J 7 bases; nucleotides not matched to a gene: 5. CDR3 size: 14 residues. CDR1 and CDR2 (germline): SGHRS, YFSETQ. The CDR3 DNA reads TGCGCCAGCAGCTCCTGGACAGGGGCTAATGAGCAGTTCTTC. It is translated as CASSSWTGANEQFF.

The V gene is TRBV5-4, the J gene TRBJ1-5; 7 bases align to TRBD1. Germline V CDR1 and CDR2: SGHNT, YYREEE (reference sequence). J gave up 5 bases and V 4 bases, and 6 bases lay outside the gene matches. The CDR3 runs 14 residues. Written as DNA, the CDR3 is TGTGCCAGCAGCCGACAGGGCCTTCATCAGCCCCAGCATTTT. Residues: CASSRQGLHQPQHF.

The rearrangement joins TRBV5-6 to TRBJ1-1, with 9 nucleotides matching TRBD1. Germline CDR1 reads SGHDT; CDR2 reads YYEEEE. CDR3 size: 15 residues. The junction had 8 bases not matched to a gene; V was cut back by 4 bases and J by 4 bases. The CDR3 DNA reads TGTGCCAGCAGCACTTTGGACAGGGGCGCCACTGAAGCTTTCTTT. It specifies CASSTLDRGATEAFF. Using reference TRBV5-6 and TRBJ1-1 for the parts outside the CDR3, the full variable domain is DAGVTQSPTHLIKTRGQQVTLRCSPKSGHDTVSWYQQALGQGPQFIFQYYEEEERQRGNFPDRFSGHQFPNYSSELNVNALLLGDSALYLCASSTLDRGATEAFFGQGTRLTVV.

The chain couples TRBV30 to TRBJ1-2; D remains unclear. Per germline, CDR1 GTSNPN and CDR2 SVGIG (reference sequence). Trimming stripped 0 bases from V and 5 bases from J, with 7 bases between. CDR3 length: 12 amino acids. DNA of the CDR3: TGTGCCTGGAGTGTAACAGAGTATGGCTACACCTTC. This codes for CAWSVTEYGYTF. Full variable domain (missing parts from reference TRBV30 and TRBJ1-2): SQTIHQWPATLVQPVGSPLSLECTVEGTSNPNLYWYRQAAGRGLQLLFYSVGIGQISSEVPQNLSASRPQDRQFILSSKKLLLSDSGFYLCAWSVTEYGYTFGSGTRLTVV.

V usage is TRBV7-9 and J usage is TRBJ2-5; 7 nucleotides line up with TRBD1. V lost 5 bases, J lost 3 bases, and 6 bases stayed unmatched. Germline V gives CDR1 SEHNR, CDR2 FQNEAQ (reference sequence). This CDR3 spans 14 amino acids. The CDR3 loop reads CASSEGTVKETQYF. The CDR3 DNA reads TGTGCCAGCAGCGAAGGGACAGTCAAAGAGACCCAGTACTTC.

This sequence joins TRBV14 and TRBJ2-7; possibly TRBD1 for D (6 bases). This CDR3 is built from 14 residues. V gave up 2 bases and J gave up 6 bases, with 14 bases separating them. Per the germline V gene, CDR1 is SGHDN and CDR2 is FVKESK. CDR3 sequence: CASSQPFQGPEQYF. The CDR3 DNA sequence: TGTGCCAGCAGCCAACCGTTCCAGGGGCCCGAGCAGTACTTC.

The CDR3 spells CASSMGGRQGEAFF. The CDR3 region has the DNA TGTGCCAGTAGTATGGGGGGACGGCAGGGAGAAGCTTTCTTT. This chain links TRBV19 with TRBJ1-1; possible D gene TRBD1, 5 bases. In germline, CDR1 is LNHDA, CDR2 SQIVND (reference sequence). The CDR3 covers 14 residues. V lost 3 bases to trimming and J lost 8 bases, with 16 bases between them.

This clone was counted only a few times. This chain uses TRBV19 with TRBJ1-2, with D unclear. Germline values: CDR1 LNHDA, CDR2 SQIVND (reference sequence). V lost 6 bases to trimming and J lost 1 base, with 12 bases between them. The length of the CDR3 is 14 residues. The CDR3 region has the DNA TGTGCCAGTAGCCTTAACAGTTTTAACTATGGCTACACCTTC. Its protein product is CASSLNSFNYGYTF.

The rearrangement joins TRBV14 to TRBJ1-4; a possible D gene is TRBD1 (6 bases). Germline V gives CDR1 SGHDN, CDR2 FVKESK. This CDR3 region has 13 residues. Trimming stripped 3 bases from V and 7 bases from J, with 9 bases between. CDR3 region: CASSQGAREKLFF. DNA of the CDR3: TGTGCCAGCAGCCAGGGGGCGCGTGAAAAACTGTTTTTT.

The chain has TRBV5-6 and TRBJ1-1; D remains ambiguous. The germline V and J ends were trimmed by 0 bases and 5 bases, with 14 bases remaining between them. The CDR3 has 15 residues. From germline, CDR1 is SGHDT and CDR2 YYEEEE. Here the CDR3 DNA reads TGTGCCAGCAGCTTGGTTCTCGGTGGTGGTACTGAAGCTTTCTTT. Translating gives CASSLVLGGGTEAFF.

The V and J genes are TRBV18 and TRBJ2-5; TRBD1 is a possible D gene (6 bases). V was shortened by 5 bases and J by 5 bases, with 21 bases between the two germline ends. Germline values: CDR1 KGHSH, CDR2 LQKENI. The length of the CDR3 is 16 residues. CDR3 sequence reads: CASSSSTGTGLETQYF. CDR3 DNA: TGTGCCAGCTCAAGTAGTACGGGCACAGGGCTGGAGACCCAGTACTTC.

V usage is TRBV21-1 and J usage is TRBJ2-2; TRBD1, the D gene given by the table, was not confirmed from the DNA. TRBV21-1 is shown as a pseudogene. The length of the CDR3 is 15 residues. The CDR3 bases are TGTGCCCCCCCGTTTTCACAGGACAACACCGGGGAGCTGTTTTTT. Translated: CAPPFSQDNTGELFF.

This chain joins TRBV28 and TRBJ2-6; TRBD2 is a possible D gene (5 bases). The CDR3 totals 16 residues. V gave up 3 bases and J gave up 0 bases, with 9 bases separating them. CDR1 and CDR2 from the germline V gene are MDHEN and SYDVKM. CDR3 sequence reads: CASSFLGVSGANVLTF. DNA of the CDR3: TGTGCCAGCAGTTTCCTCGGGGTCTCTGGGGCCAACGTCCTGACTTTC. The complete variable domain, with remaining parts taken from reference TRBV28 and TRBJ2-6, reads DVKVTQSSRYLVKRTGEKVFLECVQDMDHENMFWYRQDPGLGLRLIYFSYDVKMKEKGDIPEGYSVSREKKERFSLILESASTNQTSMYLCASSFLGVSGANVLTFGAGSRLTVL.

The genes are TRBV18 and TRBJ2-2, with D tentatively TRBD2 (6 bases). Trimming cost V 6 bases and J 3 bases, with 14 bases left between them. The germline CDR1 and CDR2 sequences are KGHSH and LQKENI. The CDR3 loop spans 15 amino acids. Here the CDR3 DNA reads TGTGCCAGCTCGCGTCCGGGACTGTACACCGGGGAGCTGTTTTTT. Encoded protein: CASSRPGLYTGELFF. Together with reference TRBV18 and TRBJ2-2, the CDR3 gives the full variable domain: NAGVMQNPRHLVRRRGQEARLRCSPMKGHSHVYWYRQLPEEGLKFMVYLQKENIIDESGMPKERFSAEFPKEGPSILRIQQVVRGDSAAYFCASSRPGLYTGELFFGEGSRLTVL.

The J gene is TRBJ2-6, the V gene TRBV28, with D perhaps matching TRBD1 (5 bases). Per the germline V gene, CDR1 is MDHEN and CDR2 is SYDVKM. Trimming removed 2 bases at V and 1 base at J, with 9 bases between. The CDR3 is 16 residues long. The CDR3 coding sequence is TGTGCCAGCAGTTTACCTACAGGATCTGGGGCCAACGTCCTGACTTTC. It encodes CASSLPTGSGANVLTF.